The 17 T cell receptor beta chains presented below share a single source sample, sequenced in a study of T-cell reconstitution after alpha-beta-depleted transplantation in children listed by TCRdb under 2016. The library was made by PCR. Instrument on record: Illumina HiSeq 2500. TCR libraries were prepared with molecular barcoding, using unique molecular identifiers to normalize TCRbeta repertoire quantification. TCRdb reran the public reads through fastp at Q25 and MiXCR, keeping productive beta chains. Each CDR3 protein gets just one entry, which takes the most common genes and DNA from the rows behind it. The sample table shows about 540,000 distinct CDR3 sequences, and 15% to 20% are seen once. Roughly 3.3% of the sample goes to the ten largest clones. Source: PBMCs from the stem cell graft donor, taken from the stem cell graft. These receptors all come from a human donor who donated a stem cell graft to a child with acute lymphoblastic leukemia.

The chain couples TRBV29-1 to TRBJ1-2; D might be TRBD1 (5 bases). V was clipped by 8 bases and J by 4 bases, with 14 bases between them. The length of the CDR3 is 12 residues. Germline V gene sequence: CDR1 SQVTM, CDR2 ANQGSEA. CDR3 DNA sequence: TGCAGCTTTGGGGGTTCCTTCTATGGCTACACCTTC. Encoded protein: CSFGGSFYGYTF.

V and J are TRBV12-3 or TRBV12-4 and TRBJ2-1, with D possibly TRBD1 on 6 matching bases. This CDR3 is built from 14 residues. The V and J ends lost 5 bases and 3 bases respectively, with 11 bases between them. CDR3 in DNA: TGTGCCAGCAGTCGTAGACAGGTCTACAATGAGCAGTTCTTC. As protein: CASSRRQVYNEQFF.

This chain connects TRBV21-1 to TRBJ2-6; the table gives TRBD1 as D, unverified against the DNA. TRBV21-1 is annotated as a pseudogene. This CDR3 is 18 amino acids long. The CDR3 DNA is TGTGCCAGCAGCAAAGGGGGGGACAGTCGCCCTGGGGCCAACGTCCTGACTTTC. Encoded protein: CASSKGGDSRPGANVLTF.

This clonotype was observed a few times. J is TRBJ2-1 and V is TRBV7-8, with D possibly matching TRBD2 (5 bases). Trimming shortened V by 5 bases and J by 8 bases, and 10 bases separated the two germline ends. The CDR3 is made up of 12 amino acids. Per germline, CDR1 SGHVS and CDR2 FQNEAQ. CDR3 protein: CASSPGGYEQFF. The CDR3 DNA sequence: TGTGCCAGCAGCCCCGGAGGCTATGAGCAGTTCTTC.

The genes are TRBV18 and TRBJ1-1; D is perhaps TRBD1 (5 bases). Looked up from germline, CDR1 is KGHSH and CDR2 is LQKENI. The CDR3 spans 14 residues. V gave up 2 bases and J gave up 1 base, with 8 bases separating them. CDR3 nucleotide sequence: TGTGCCAGCTCACCAGATCAGGGGAACACTGAAGCTTTCTTT. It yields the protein CASSPDQGNTEAFF.

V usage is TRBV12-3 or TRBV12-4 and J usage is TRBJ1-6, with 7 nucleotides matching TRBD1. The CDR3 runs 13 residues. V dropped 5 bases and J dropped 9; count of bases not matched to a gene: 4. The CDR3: CASSRQGGSPLHF. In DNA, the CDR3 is TGTGCCAGCAGTCGACAGGGTGGTTCACCCCTCCACTTT.

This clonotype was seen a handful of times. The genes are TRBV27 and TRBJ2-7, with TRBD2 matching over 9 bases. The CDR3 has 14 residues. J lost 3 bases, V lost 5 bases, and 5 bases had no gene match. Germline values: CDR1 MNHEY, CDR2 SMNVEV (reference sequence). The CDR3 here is CASSPIAGVYEQYF. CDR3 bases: TGTGCCAGCAGTCCCATAGCGGGAGTCTACGAGCAGTACTTC.

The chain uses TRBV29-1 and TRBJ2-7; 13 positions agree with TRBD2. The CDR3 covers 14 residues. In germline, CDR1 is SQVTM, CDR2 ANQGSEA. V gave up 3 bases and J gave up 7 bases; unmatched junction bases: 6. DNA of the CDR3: TGCAGCGTTGATACGGGACTAGCGGGATATGAGCAGTACTTC. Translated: CSVDTGLAGYEQYF.

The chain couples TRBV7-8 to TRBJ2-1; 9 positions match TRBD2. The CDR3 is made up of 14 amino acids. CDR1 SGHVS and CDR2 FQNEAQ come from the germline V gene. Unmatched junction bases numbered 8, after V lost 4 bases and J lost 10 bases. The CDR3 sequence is CASSSLAGPREQFF. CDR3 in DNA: TGTGCCAGCAGCTCGCTAGCGGGACCTCGGGAGCAGTTCTTC.

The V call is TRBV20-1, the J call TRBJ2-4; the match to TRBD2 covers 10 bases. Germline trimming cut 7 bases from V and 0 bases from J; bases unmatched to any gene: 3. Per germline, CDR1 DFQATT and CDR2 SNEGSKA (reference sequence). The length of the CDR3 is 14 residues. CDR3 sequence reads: CSGLAGLAKNIQYF. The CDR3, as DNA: TGCAGTGGACTAGCGGGTCTAGCCAAAAACATTCAGTACTTC.

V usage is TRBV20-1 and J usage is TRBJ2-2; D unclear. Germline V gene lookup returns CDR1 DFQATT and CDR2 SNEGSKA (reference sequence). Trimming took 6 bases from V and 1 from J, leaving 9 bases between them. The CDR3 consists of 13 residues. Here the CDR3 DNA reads TGCAGTGCCCAGAGCTTGAACACCGGGGAGCTGTTTTTT. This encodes CSAQSLNTGELFF.

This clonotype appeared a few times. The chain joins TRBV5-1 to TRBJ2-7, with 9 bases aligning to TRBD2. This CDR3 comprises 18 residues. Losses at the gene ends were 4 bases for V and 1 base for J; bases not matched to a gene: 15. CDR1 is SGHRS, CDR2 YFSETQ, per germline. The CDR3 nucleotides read TGCGCCAGCAGCGCAGTCTGGCGGGAGGGCCCCGGATCCTACGAGCAGTACTTC. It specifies CASSAVWREGPGSYEQYF.

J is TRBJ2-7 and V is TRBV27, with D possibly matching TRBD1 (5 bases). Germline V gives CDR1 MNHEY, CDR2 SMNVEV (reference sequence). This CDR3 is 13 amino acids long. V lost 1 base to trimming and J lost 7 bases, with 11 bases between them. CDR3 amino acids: CASSLYGALEQYF. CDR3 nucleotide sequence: TGTGCCAGCAGTTTATATGGGGCGTTGGAGCAGTACTTC.

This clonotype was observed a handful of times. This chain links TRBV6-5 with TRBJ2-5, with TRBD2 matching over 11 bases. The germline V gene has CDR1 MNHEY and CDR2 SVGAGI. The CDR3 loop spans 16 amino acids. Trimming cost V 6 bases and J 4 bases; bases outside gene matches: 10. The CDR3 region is CASSLHIAGGRETQYF. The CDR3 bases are TGTGCCAGCAGCTTACATATAGCGGGAGGGCGAGAGACCCAGTACTTC.

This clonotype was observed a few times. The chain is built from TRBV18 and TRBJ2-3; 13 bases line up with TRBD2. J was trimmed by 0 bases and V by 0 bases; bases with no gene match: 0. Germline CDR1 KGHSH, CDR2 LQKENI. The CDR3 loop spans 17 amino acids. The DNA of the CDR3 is TGTGCCAGCTCACCACCGGGACTAGCGGGAAGCACAGATACGCAGTATTTT. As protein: CASSPPGLAGSTDTQYF.

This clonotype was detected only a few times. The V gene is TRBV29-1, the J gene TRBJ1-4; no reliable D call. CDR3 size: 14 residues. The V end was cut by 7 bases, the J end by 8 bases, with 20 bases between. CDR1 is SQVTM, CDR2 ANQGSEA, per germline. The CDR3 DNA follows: TGCAGCGCACAACCTAGACTGTTGGGAGAAAAACTGTTTTTT. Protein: CSAQPRLLGEKLFF.

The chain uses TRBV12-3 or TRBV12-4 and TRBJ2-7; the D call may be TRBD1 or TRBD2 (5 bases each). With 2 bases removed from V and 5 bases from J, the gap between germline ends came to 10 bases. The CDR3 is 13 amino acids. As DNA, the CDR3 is TGTGCCAGCAGTTTAATCAGGGACGACGAGCAGTACTTC. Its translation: CASSLIRDDEQYF.